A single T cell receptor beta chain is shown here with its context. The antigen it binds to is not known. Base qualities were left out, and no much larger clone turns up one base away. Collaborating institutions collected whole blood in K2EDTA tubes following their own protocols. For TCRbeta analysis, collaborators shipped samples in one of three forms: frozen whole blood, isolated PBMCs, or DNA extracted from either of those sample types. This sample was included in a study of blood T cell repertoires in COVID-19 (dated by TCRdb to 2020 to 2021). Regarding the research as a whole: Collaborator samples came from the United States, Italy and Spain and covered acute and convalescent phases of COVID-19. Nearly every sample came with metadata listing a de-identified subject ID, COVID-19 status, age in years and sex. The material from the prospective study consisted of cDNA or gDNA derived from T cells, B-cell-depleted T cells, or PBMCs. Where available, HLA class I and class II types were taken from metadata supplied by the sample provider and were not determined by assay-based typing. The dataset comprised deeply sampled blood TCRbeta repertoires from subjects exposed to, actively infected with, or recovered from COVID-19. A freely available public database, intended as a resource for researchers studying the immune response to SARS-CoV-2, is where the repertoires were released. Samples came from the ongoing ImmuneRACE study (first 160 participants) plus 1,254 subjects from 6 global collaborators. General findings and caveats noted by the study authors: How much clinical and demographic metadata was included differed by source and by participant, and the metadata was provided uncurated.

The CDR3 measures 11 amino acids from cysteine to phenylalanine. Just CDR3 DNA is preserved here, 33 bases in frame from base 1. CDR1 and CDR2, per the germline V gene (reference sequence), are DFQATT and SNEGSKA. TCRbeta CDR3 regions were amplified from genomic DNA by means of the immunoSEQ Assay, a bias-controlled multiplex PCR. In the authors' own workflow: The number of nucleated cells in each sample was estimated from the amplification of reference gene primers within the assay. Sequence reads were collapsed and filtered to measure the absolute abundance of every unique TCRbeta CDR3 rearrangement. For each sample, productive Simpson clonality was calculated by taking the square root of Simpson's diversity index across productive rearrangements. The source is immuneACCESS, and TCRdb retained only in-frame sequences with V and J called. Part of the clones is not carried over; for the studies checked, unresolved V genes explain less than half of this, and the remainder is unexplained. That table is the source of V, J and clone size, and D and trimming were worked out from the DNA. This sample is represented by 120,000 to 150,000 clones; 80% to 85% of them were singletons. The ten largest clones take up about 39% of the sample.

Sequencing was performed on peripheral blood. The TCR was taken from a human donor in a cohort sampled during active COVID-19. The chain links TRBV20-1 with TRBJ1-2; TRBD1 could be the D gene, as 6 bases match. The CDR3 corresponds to CRGGAEYGYTF. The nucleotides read TGCAGGGGGGGGGCGGAATATGGCTACACCTTC.